The rows below give T cell receptor beta chains drawn from one sample of a study of tumor-infiltrating lymphocytes in primary liver carcinoma. TCRdb fed the multiplex PCR reads into MiXCR, producing one record per CDR3 protein. The repertoire has almost 200,000 distinct CDR3 sequences, approximately 65% of them found once; the top ten carry under 7.5%. The sequenced sample was peripheral blood. All receptors derive from a woman aged 60-70 years with primary liver carcinoma and hepatitis B virus infection. The CDR3 runs from the conserved cysteine through the conserved F or W. The D gene is left open where the match is weak. Not all rows give a size; the values are once, few, many and, for expanded clones, a class.

cdr3_nt: TGCGCCAGCAGCTCCCCCGCTGCAGGCGCCCCTGAAGCTGTCTTT
cdr3_aa: CASSSPAAGAPEAVF
d_call: NA
clone_size: NA
cdr3_length: 15
v_call: TRBV11-3
j_call: TRBJ1-1

cdr3_nt: TGTGCCCAGGGTTACAATGAGCAGTTCTTC
cdr3_aa: CAQGYNEQFF
d_call: NA
clone_size: few
cdr3_length: 10
v_call: TRBV30
j_call: TRBJ2-1

cdr3_nt: TGTGCCAGCAGCTCCCTACAGGGGGCGAACACTGAAGCTTTCTTT
cdr3_aa: CASSSLQGANTEAFF
d_call: TRBD1
clone_size: few
cdr3_length: 15
v_call: TRBV5-5
j_call: TRBJ1-1

cdr3_nt: TGTGCCAGCAGGGGGGTACTAGCGGGGGACTACGAGGAGTACTTC
cdr3_aa: CASRGVLAGDYEEYF
d_call: TRBD2
clone_size: NA
cdr3_length: 15
v_call: TRBV6-6
j_call: TRBJ2-7

cdr3_nt: TGTGCCAGCAGTTTAGGGGTGCTAGCCTACGAGCAATACTTC
cdr3_aa: CASSLGVLAYEQYF
d_call: NA
clone_size: once
cdr3_length: 14
v_call: TRBV12-3/TRBV12-4
j_call: TRBJ2-7

cdr3_nt: TGTGCCAGCAGCCCAGCAAGGCACGGGAACACGGGTCCCTCCTACGAGCAGTACTTC
cdr3_aa: CASSPARHGNTGPSYEQYF
d_call: NA
clone_size: NA
cdr3_length: 19
v_call: TRBV7-3
j_call: TRBJ2-7

cdr3_nt: TGTGCCAGCAGTTTACGGGAGGGGCTCAATGAGCAGTTCTTC
cdr3_aa: CASSLREGLNEQFF
d_call: TRBD2
clone_size: NA
cdr3_length: 14
v_call: TRBV11-2
j_call: TRBJ2-1

cdr3_nt: TGTGCCAGCAGCCCTGGTGAGCGGACCCTGGGGGACACTGAAGCTTTCTTT
cdr3_aa: CASSPGERTLGDTEAFF
d_call: NA
clone_size: NA
cdr3_length: 17
v_call: TRBV7-9
j_call: TRBJ1-1

cdr3_nt: TGTGCCAGCAGCCCCGGTGCAGGGAAAAGAGTCAATGAGCAGTTCTTC
cdr3_aa: CASSPGAGKRVNEQFF
d_call: NA
clone_size: once
cdr3_length: 16
v_call: TRBV7-9
j_call: TRBJ2-1

cdr3_nt: TGTGCCAGCAGCGTCCCGGGACTCCAATACAATGAGCAGTTCTTC
cdr3_aa: CASSVPGLQYNEQFF
d_call: NA
clone_size: many
cdr3_length: 15
v_call: TRBV11-2
j_call: TRBJ2-1

cdr3_nt: TGTGCCAGCAGCGTAGCGGAGCTTTCCTACGAGCAGTACTTC
cdr3_aa: CASSVAELSYEQYF
d_call: NA
clone_size: few
cdr3_length: 14
v_call: TRBV9
j_call: TRBJ2-7

cdr3_nt: TGTGCCAGCAGTTTTAAAGATACGCAGTATTTT
cdr3_aa: CASSFKDTQYF
d_call: NA
clone_size: many
cdr3_length: 11
v_call: TRBV6-2/TRBV6-3
j_call: TRBJ2-3

cdr3_nt: TGTGCCAGCAGGAACATAAGGGCGGGAGGTTACAATGAGCAGTTTTTC
cdr3_aa: CASRNIRAGGYNEQFF
d_call: TRBD2
clone_size: NA
cdr3_length: 16
v_call: TRBV6-1
j_call: TRBJ2-1

cdr3_nt: TGTGCCAGCAATTTTTGGGACTTGGGGGGTACCTACGAGCACTACTTC
cdr3_aa: CASNFWDLGGTYEHYF
d_call: NA
clone_size: NA
cdr3_length: 16
v_call: TRBV12-3/TRBV12-4
j_call: TRBJ2-7

cdr3_nt: TGCGCCAGCAGCCCCACAGCTACGAACACCGGGGAGCTGTTTTTT
cdr3_aa: CASSPTATNTGELFF
d_call: NA
clone_size: NA
cdr3_length: 15
v_call: TRBV4-1
j_call: TRBJ2-2

cdr3_nt: TGTGCCAGCACCCTCACGGGACTAGCGGGAGAGACCCAGTACTTC
cdr3_aa: CASTLTGLAGETQYF
d_call: TRBD2
clone_size: NA
cdr3_length: 15
v_call: TRBV11-1
j_call: TRBJ2-5

cdr3_nt: TGTGCCAGCAGTTACGGGAGGGGATTTGGCAATGAGCAGTTCTTC
cdr3_aa: CASSYGRGFGNEQFF
d_call: TRBD2
clone_size: many
cdr3_length: 15
v_call: TRBV6-5
j_call: TRBJ2-1

cdr3_nt: TGTGCCAGCAGCTTAGTCTCAAGAGGGGCCTGCAATGAGCAGTTCTTC
cdr3_aa: CASSLVSRGACNEQFF
d_call: NA
clone_size: NA
cdr3_length: 16
v_call: TRBV11-3
j_call: TRBJ2-1

cdr3_nt: TGTGCCAGCAGTTACAGGGGCCGGGGGAGGACAGATACGCAGTATTTT
cdr3_aa: CASSYRGRGRTDTQYF
d_call: NA
clone_size: many
cdr3_length: 16
v_call: TRBV6-5
j_call: TRBJ2-3

cdr3_nt: TGTGCCAACAGCTTCGGACTAGTACGCACAGATACGCAATATTTT
cdr3_aa: CANSFGLVRTDTQYF
d_call: TRBD2
clone_size: NA
cdr3_length: 15
v_call: TRBV11-2
j_call: TRBJ2-3

cdr3_nt: TGTGCCAGCAGTTTAGAGGGTTATAATTCAACCCTCCACTTT
cdr3_aa: CASSLEGYNSTLHF
d_call: NA
clone_size: NA
cdr3_length: 14
v_call: TRBV28
j_call: TRBJ1-6

cdr3_nt: TGTGCCATCAGACCCGGTCTAGCGGGAGGAGGCACCGGGGAGCTGTTTTTT
cdr3_aa: CAIRPGLAGGGTGELFF
d_call: TRBD2
clone_size: NA
cdr3_length: 17
v_call: TRBV10-3
j_call: TRBJ2-2

cdr3_nt: TGTGCCAGCAGTCCATGGACTAGCGGCGACAATGAGCAGTTCTTC
cdr3_aa: CASSPWTSGDNEQFF
d_call: TRBD2
clone_size: many
cdr3_length: 15
v_call: TRBV28
j_call: TRBJ2-1

cdr3_nt: TGTGCCGGTACCCCGACCGGGCCGAGCTCCTACGAGCAGTACTTC
cdr3_aa: CAGTPTGPSSYEQYF
d_call: NA
clone_size: NA
cdr3_length: 15
v_call: TRBV11-2
j_call: TRBJ2-7

cdr3_nt: TGTGCCAGCAGCCAAGTCGGCCACAGAGAAAACACTGAAGCTATCTTT
cdr3_aa: CASSQVGHRENTEAIF
d_call: NA
clone_size: NA
cdr3_length: 16
v_call: TRBV6-6
j_call: TRBJ1-1

cdr3_nt: TGTGCCAGCAGTTGCACGGCAGGGAGTGAAAAACTGTTTTTT
cdr3_aa: CASSCTAGSEKLFF
d_call: NA
clone_size: NA
cdr3_length: 14
v_call: TRBV6-6
j_call: TRBJ1-4

cdr3_nt: TGTGCTAGCGTCAGATTATCGGAGTCAGATACGCAGTATTTT
cdr3_aa: CASVRLSESDTQYF
d_call: NA
clone_size: NA
cdr3_length: 14
v_call: TRBV6-5
j_call: TRBJ2-3

cdr3_nt: TGTGCCAGCAGCCCCATTCGGAGGCAGCGTACAGGGAACTACGAGCAGTACTTC
cdr3_aa: CASSPIRRQRTGNYEQYF
d_call: NA
clone_size: NA
cdr3_length: 18
v_call: TRBV11-2
j_call: TRBJ2-7

cdr3_nt: TGTGCCAGCAGCAACTCCCTCAATGAGCAGCTCTTC
cdr3_aa: CASSNSLNEQLF
d_call: NA
clone_size: many
cdr3_length: 12
v_call: TRBV11-3
j_call: TRBJ2-1

cdr3_nt: TGCGCCAGCAGCCCCCAGGGGAATAACAATCAGCCCCAGCATTTT
cdr3_aa: CASSPQGNNNQPQHF
d_call: NA
clone_size: NA
cdr3_length: 15
v_call: TRBV4-1
j_call: TRBJ1-5

cdr3_nt: TGTGCTAGCAGCTTAAGCAGACAGGCGGGCGAGACCCAGTACTTC
cdr3_aa: CASSLSRQAGETQYF
d_call: NA
clone_size: NA
cdr3_length: 15
v_call: TRBV11-3
j_call: TRBJ2-5

cdr3_nt: TGTGCCAGCAACTTATCCCTAGCCGTATCCTACGAGCAGTACTTC
cdr3_aa: CASNLSLAVSYEQYF
d_call: NA
clone_size: NA
cdr3_length: 15
v_call: TRBV5-5
j_call: TRBJ2-7

cdr3_nt: TGTGCCAGCAGTTTGGGACTAGTGGGAGGGCCTATATACGAGCAGTACTTC
cdr3_aa: CASSLGLVGGPIYEQYF
d_call: TRBD2
clone_size: few
cdr3_length: 17
v_call: TRBV6-5
j_call: TRBJ2-7

cdr3_nt: TGTGCCAGCGTTGCCACAGAGACCCAGTACTTC
cdr3_aa: CASVATETQYF
d_call: NA
clone_size: NA
cdr3_length: 11
v_call: TRBV12-3/TRBV12-4
j_call: TRBJ2-5

cdr3_nt: TGCGCCAGCAGCTTGGTCAAGGGGGATTGGGCCGGGAGACTGTTTTTT
cdr3_aa: CASSLVKGDWAGRLFF
d_call: NA
clone_size: NA
cdr3_length: 16
v_call: TRBV5-1
j_call: TRBJ1-4

cdr3_nt: TGTGCCAGTAGCGTAGTAGCGGGAGAAGGTTCCTACGAGCAGTACTTC
cdr3_aa: CASSVVAGEGSYEQYF
d_call: TRBD2
clone_size: few
cdr3_length: 16
v_call: TRBV11-2
j_call: TRBJ2-7

cdr3_nt: TGCGCCAGCAGCCGGATCGGGAGGGCCGATACAGATACGCAGTATTTT
cdr3_aa: CASSRIGRADTDTQYF
d_call: TRBD2
clone_size: NA
cdr3_length: 16
v_call: TRBV4-1
j_call: TRBJ2-3

cdr3_nt: TGTGCCAGCAGCTTACGACAGGGCGGGGGTGGAGTTTTCTTT
cdr3_aa: CASSLRQGGGGVFF
d_call: TRBD1
clone_size: NA
cdr3_length: 14
v_call: TRBV11-2
j_call: TRBJ1-1

cdr3_nt: TGTGCCAGCAGCAAACGGGCCGGCGTAATCCACCGCGGGGAGCTGTTTTTT
cdr3_aa: CASSKRAGVIHRGELFF
d_call: NA
clone_size: few
cdr3_length: 17
v_call: TRBV21-1
j_call: TRBJ2-2

cdr3_nt: TGCAGCGTTGAAAGGACGGGACAGGACTATGGATACACCTTC
cdr3_aa: CSVERTGQDYGYTF
d_call: TRBD1
clone_size: NA
cdr3_length: 14
v_call: TRBV29-1
j_call: TRBJ1-2

cdr3_nt: TGTGCCAGTAGCTTACCGGGACTAGCGGGAGACCCCAATGAGCACTTCTTC
cdr3_aa: CASSLPGLAGDPNEHFF
d_call: TRBD2
clone_size: NA
cdr3_length: 17
v_call: TRBV11-2
j_call: TRBJ2-1

cdr3_nt: TGCGCCAGCAGCCAGGCGGCCACTAGCGGGAGTGTCTCGTTAAGGAGTGAGCAGTTCTTC
cdr3_aa: CASSQAATSGSVSLRSEQFF
d_call: TRBD2
clone_size: NA
cdr3_length: 20
v_call: TRBV4-1
j_call: TRBJ2-1

cdr3_nt: TGCGCCAGCAGCCAACTAGGGGGACTAGCGGGAGTAGAGACCCAGTACTTC
cdr3_aa: CASSQLGGLAGVETQYF
d_call: TRBD2
clone_size: few
cdr3_length: 17
v_call: TRBV4-1
j_call: TRBJ2-5

cdr3_nt: TGTGCCACCCAGACAGGGTTCAGGTACGAGCAGTACTTC
cdr3_aa: CATQTGFRYEQYF
d_call: TRBD1
clone_size: many
cdr3_length: 13
v_call: TRBV7-8
j_call: TRBJ2-7

cdr3_nt: TGTGCCGGCAGTTCCTCAGGGACCAACACTGAAGCTTTCTTT
cdr3_aa: CAGSSSGTNTEAFF
d_call: NA
clone_size: NA
cdr3_length: 14
v_call: TRBV12-3/TRBV12-4
j_call: TRBJ1-1

cdr3_nt: TGTGCCAGCAGTGAATTTAACGCTAACTATGGCTACACCTTC
cdr3_aa: CASSEFNANYGYTF
d_call: NA
clone_size: NA
cdr3_length: 14
v_call: TRBV25-1
j_call: TRBJ1-2

cdr3_nt: TGTGCCAGCAATCAGGGACTAGCGGGAGGGCCAGTAGATACGCAGTATTTT
cdr3_aa: CASNQGLAGGPVDTQYF
d_call: TRBD2
clone_size: NA
cdr3_length: 17
v_call: TRBV5-5
j_call: TRBJ2-3

cdr3_nt: TGTGCCAGCAGTACCCAATCGGATACGCAGTATTTT
cdr3_aa: CASSTQSDTQYF
d_call: NA
clone_size: many
cdr3_length: 12
v_call: TRBV12-3/TRBV12-4
j_call: TRBJ2-3

cdr3_nt: TGTGCCAGCAGCCAAACGGGAACCCACTGGTCGGTGACCCAGTACTTC
cdr3_aa: CASSQTGTHWSVTQYF
d_call: NA
clone_size: NA
cdr3_length: 16
v_call: TRBV14
j_call: TRBJ2-5

cdr3_nt: TGTGCCAGCAGTGCGACAGGGCCAAATCAGCCCCAGCATTTT
cdr3_aa: CASSATGPNQPQHF
d_call: TRBD1
clone_size: many
cdr3_length: 14
v_call: TRBV12-3/TRBV12-4
j_call: TRBJ1-5

cdr3_nt: TGTGCTAGCAGCTCCTGGACTCAAACCTACGAGCAGTACTTC
cdr3_aa: CASSSWTQTYEQYF
d_call: NA
clone_size: NA
cdr3_length: 14
v_call: TRBV5-8
j_call: TRBJ2-7

cdr3_nt: TGTGCCTGCAAAGACGGATCTACGGACACCGGGGAGCTGTTTTTT
cdr3_aa: CACKDGSTDTGELFF
d_call: NA
clone_size: NA
cdr3_length: 15
v_call: TRBV12-3/TRBV12-4
j_call: TRBJ2-2

cdr3_nt: TGTGCCAGCAGCTTAGTTGGCCGATCGGGAGGGCTACATGAGCAGTACTTC
cdr3_aa: CASSLVGRSGGLHEQYF
d_call: TRBD2
clone_size: NA
cdr3_length: 17
v_call: TRBV11-2
j_call: TRBJ2-7

cdr3_nt: TGTGCCAGCACCCGGGACGGACCCTACGATCAGTACTTC
cdr3_aa: CASTRDGPYDQYF
d_call: NA
clone_size: NA
cdr3_length: 13
v_call: TRBV2
j_call: TRBJ2-7

cdr3_nt: TGTGCCAGCAGTGCCGGGACAGCAATGGATCGGCCCCAGCATTTT
cdr3_aa: CASSAGTAMDRPQHF
d_call: TRBD1
clone_size: NA
cdr3_length: 15
v_call: TRBV6-5
j_call: TRBJ1-5